These 29 T cell receptor beta chains were sequenced from one sample in a study of cytomegalovirus exposure and HLA in healthy donors. Primers included in the PCR were 60 Vbeta and 13 Jbeta primers. This table comes from immunoSEQ multiplex PCR, and its TCRdb copy is limited to in-frame clones, with some not included. This sample's table reports about 210,000 clones. The specimen sequenced was PBMCs. All receptors derive from a young woman in good health and CMV-seropositive.

This chain connects TRBV5-1 to TRBJ2-5, with a possible D match to TRBD2 (6 bases). This CDR3 has 13 residues. Looked up from germline, CDR1 is SGHRS and CDR2 is YFSETQ. V lost 7 bases and J 1 base, leaving 11 bases between the germline ends. The CDR3 here is CASRLGSQETQYF. CDR3 nucleotide sequence: TGCGCCAGCCGACTCGGGAGCCAAGAGACCCAGTACTTC.

The chain combines TRBV7-9 with TRBJ1-1; D gene unclear. Germline V gives CDR1 SEHNR, CDR2 FQNEAQ (reference sequence). V shed 8 bases and J shed 2 bases, with 9 bases lying between them. The CDR3 is 12 residues long. The CDR3 coding sequence is TGTGCCAGCGGGCGGGGAAACACTGAAGCTTTCTTT. Protein sequence: CASGRGNTEAFF.

This CDR3 reads CASSFIGTAQETQYF. The CDR3 DNA is TGTGCCAGCAGTTTCATCGGGACAGCACAAGAGACCCAGTACTTC. The V and J genes are TRBV28 and TRBJ2-5, with 7 nucleotides matching TRBD1. CDR3 length: 15 amino acids. The trim removed 3 bases at V and 2 bases at J, leaving 6 bases unmatched. Germline-derived CDR1 and CDR2 are MDHEN and SYDVKM.

This chain connects TRBV6-6 to TRBJ1-1; 10 nucleotides line up with TRBD1. V dropped 5 bases and J dropped 10; count of bases not matched to a gene: 16. CDR3 size: 16 residues. Germline V lookup: CDR1 MNHNY, CDR2 SVGAGI (reference sequence). The CDR3 nucleotides read TGTGCCAGCAGTACCCCAAAGGACAGGGGGGGGAGGAGAGCTTTCTTT. Protein: CASSTPKDRGGRRAFF.

The rearrangement links TRBV9 to TRBJ2-7; D remains unclear. The ends were cut back, 3 bases at V and 2 bases at J, with 15 bases in the middle. The CDR3 covers 15 residues. From germline, CDR1 is SGDLS and CDR2 YYNGEE. CDR3 DNA: TGTGCCAGCAGCGGAGGCATCGATGGTACCTACGAGCAGTACTTC. Its translation is CASSGGIDGTYEQYF. Using reference TRBV9 and TRBJ2-7 for the parts outside the CDR3, the full variable domain is DSGVTQTPKHLITATGQRVTLRCSPRSGDLSVYWYQQSLDQGLQFLIQYYNGEERAKGNILERFSAQQFPDLHSELNLSSLELGDSALYFCASSGGIDGTYEQYFGPGTRLTVT.

This rearrangement joins TRBV7-2 to TRBJ2-3; TRBD2 matches at 9 bases. CDR3 length: 15 amino acids. Unmatched junction bases numbered 3, after V lost 1 base and J lost 4 bases. Germline CDR1 is SGHTA and CDR2 is FQGNSA. As DNA, the CDR3 is TGTGCCAGCAGCTTAGTGGCGGGAGGGTCAGATACGCAGTATTTT. It codes for CASSLVAGGSDTQYF.

The rearrangement joins TRBV5-6 to TRBJ2-2, with 8 nucleotides matching TRBD2. Germline CDR1 and CDR2: SGHDT and YYEEEE. There are 16 residues in the CDR3. Germline trimming cut 2 bases from V and 4 bases from J; bases unmatched to any gene: 7. This chain's CDR3 is CASSFPNGRATGELFF. CDR3 sequence (DNA): TGTGCCAGCAGCTTCCCTAACGGGAGGGCCACCGGGGAGCTGTTTTTT. Filled out from reference TRBV5-6 and TRBJ2-2, the complete variable domain reads DAGVTQSPTHLIKTRGQQVTLRCSPKSGHDTVSWYQQALGQGPQFIFQYYEEEERQRGNFPDRFSGHQFPNYSSELNVNALLLGDSALYLCASSFPNGRATGELFFGEGSRLTVL.

The rearrangement uses TRBV6-6 and TRBJ2-3; 9 bases are shared with TRBD1. The CDR3 is 14 amino acids. Germline V lookup: CDR1 MNHNY, CDR2 SVGAGI (reference sequence). V lost 5 bases and J lost 4; bases outside the gene matches: 4. The DNA of the CDR3 is TGTGCCAGCAGTGATAGGACAGGGGCAGATACGCAGTATTTT. Translating it yields CASSDRTGADTQYF.

The chain uses TRBV21-1 and TRBJ2-7; the DNA was not used to check the table's D call, TRBD1. TRBV21-1 is deemed a pseudogene. The CDR3 runs 12 residues. The CDR3 DNA reads as TGTGCCCGACAGGCCAGCTCCTACGAGCAGTACTTC. This sequence encodes CARQASSYEQYF.

The chain joins TRBV5-4 to TRBJ2-1; tentative D call: TRBD2 (5 bases). Per germline, CDR1 SGHNT and CDR2 YYREEE (reference sequence). The V end lost 2 bases, the J end lost 0 bases, and 9 bases lay between the germline ends. CDR3 size: 15 residues. The CDR3 here is CASSFTGSSYNEQFF. In DNA, the CDR3 is TGTGCCAGCAGCTTCACTGGGAGCTCCTACAATGAGCAGTTCTTC.

The gene calls are TRBV29-1 and TRBJ2-3, with D tentatively TRBD2 (5 bases). The CDR3 has 16 amino acids. Per germline, CDR1 SQVTM and CDR2 ANQGSEA. V was pared by 3 bases and J by 0 bases, with 16 bases between. DNA of the CDR3: TGCAGCGTTGATAGGGCAGAACTAGGAAGCACAGATACGCAGTATTTT. Encoded protein: CSVDRAELGSTDTQYF.

This chain joins TRBV27 and TRBJ1-5; TRBD1 agrees at 8 bases. The CDR3 covers 15 residues. J gave up 0 bases and V 7 bases, and 5 bases lay outside the gene matches. CDR1 is MNHEY, CDR2 SMNVEV, per germline (reference sequence). The CDR3 here is CASKKTGVSNQPQHF. CDR3 nucleotides: TGTGCCAGCAAGAAGACAGGGGTTAGCAATCAGCCCCAGCATTTT.

The rearrangement uses TRBV14 and TRBJ2-1; 8 bases map to TRBD1. The CDR3 runs 16 residues. Germline values: CDR1 SGHDN, CDR2 FVKESK. Unmatched junction bases numbered 12, after V lost 4 bases and J lost 7 bases. The CDR3, as DNA: TGTGCCAGCAGCCCTCGGCAGGGGGCGGAGGCGAATGAGCAGTTCTTC. It is translated as CASSPRQGAEANEQFF.

The V and J genes are TRBV19 and TRBJ1-6, with D unclear. Deletions cut 4 bases from V and 9 bases from J, with 16 bases between. Germline CDR1 LNHDA, CDR2 SQIVND (reference sequence). CDR3 size: 15 residues. The CDR3 region is CASSTSPGGSSPLHF. In nucleotides, the CDR3 is TGTGCCAGTAGTACGTCTCCCGGCGGGAGTTCACCCCTCCACTTT.

The gene calls are TRBV4-1 and TRBJ1-2, with D perhaps matching TRBD1 (5 bases). CDR3 length: 14 residues. The germline CDR1 and CDR2 sequences are MGHRA and YSYEKL. Trimming shortened V by 1 base and J by 3 bases, and 9 bases separated the two germline ends. The CDR3 DNA reads TGCGCCAGCAGCCAAGGAGACAGCTACTATGGCTACACCTTC. Its protein product is CASSQGDSYYGYTF.

The CDR3 region has the DNA TGTGCCAGCAGTCCTTCAAACGCGATTGGGACAGGTTTCTATGGCTACACCTTC. Protein sequence: CASSPSNAIGTGFYGYTF. This chain links TRBV27 with TRBJ1-2; the match to TRBD1 covers 8 bases. Per germline, CDR1 MNHEY and CDR2 SMNVEV (reference sequence). J lost 4 bases, V lost 5 bases, and 18 bases had no gene match. This CDR3 spans 18 amino acids.

The chain has TRBV18 and TRBJ2-1, with 9 bases matching TRBD1. CDR3 length equals 14 residues. Germline CDR1 KGHSH, CDR2 LQKENI. V was clipped by 3 bases and J by 4 bases; unmatched bases: 1. As DNA, the CDR3 is TGTGCCAGCTCACCGGGACAGGGTTACAATGAGCAGTTCTTC. The encoded protein is CASSPGQGYNEQFF.

The chain combines TRBV7-2 with TRBJ2-7; tentative D call: TRBD1 (5 bases). CDR3 size: 15 residues. The germline V gene has CDR1 SGHTA and CDR2 FQGNSA. V was shortened by 0 bases and J by 4 bases, with 13 bases between the two germline ends. CDR3 DNA: TGTGCCAGCAGCTTAGCGGCAGGGTTAATGTACGAGCAGTACTTC. Amino acids: CASSLAAGLMYEQYF.

V usage is TRBV19 and J usage is TRBJ1-1, with D uncertain. The CDR3 totals 15 residues. V was cut by 4 bases and J by 1 base, with 13 bases left in between. The germline V gene encodes CDR1 LNHDA and CDR2 SQIVND (reference sequence). CDR3 bases: TGTGCCAGTAGTAGGATTAGCGGTGGGAACACTGAAGCTTTCTTT. Amino acids: CASSRISGGNTEAFF.

The chain has TRBV10-3 and TRBJ2-2; no clear D gene. Per the germline V gene, CDR1 is ENHRY and CDR2 is SYGVKD. The ends were cut back, 11 bases at V and 6 bases at J, with 16 bases in the middle. The CDR3 totals 13 residues. CDR3 loop: CASTGPDSGELFF. The CDR3 DNA follows: TGTGCCTCCACCGGCCCCGACTCCGGGGAGCTGTTTTTT.

The J gene is TRBJ2-1, the V gene TRBV7-9, with TRBD1 identical over 9 bases. Germline CDR1 and CDR2: SEHNR and FQNEAQ (reference sequence). The trim removed 3 bases at V and 4 bases at J, leaving 1 base unmatched. The CDR3 covers 14 residues. Here the CDR3 DNA reads TGTGCCAGCAGCTTTGGACAGGGGTACAATGAGCAGTTCTTC. The encoded protein is CASSFGQGYNEQFF.

The J gene is TRBJ2-7, the V gene TRBV9, with 13 bases lining up with TRBD2. V lost 4 bases, J lost 6 bases, and 4 bases stayed unmatched. Germline V CDR1 and CDR2: SGDLS, YYNGEE. The CDR3 is made up of 14 amino acids. The CDR3 loop is CASSLRTSGSEQYF. The CDR3, as DNA: TGTGCCAGCAGCCTCCGGACTAGCGGGAGCGAGCAGTACTTC. The full variable domain, in which reference TRBV9 and TRBJ2-7 provide the parts outside the CDR3, is DSGVTQTPKHLITATGQRVTLRCSPRSGDLSVYWYQQSLDQGLQFLIQYYNGEERAKGNILERFSAQQFPDLHSELNLSSLELGDSALYFCASSLRTSGSEQYFGPGTRLTVT.

The chain has TRBV6-5 and TRBJ1-5; the match to TRBD1 covers 8 bases. This CDR3 contains 14 residues. From germline, CDR1 is MNHEY and CDR2 SVGAGI. Losses at the gene ends were 6 bases for V and 4 bases for J; bases not matched to a gene: 5. CDR3 region: CASRSTGVNQPQHF. In DNA, the CDR3 is TGTGCCAGCAGGTCGACAGGGGTGAATCAGCCCCAGCATTTT.

The rearrangement uses TRBV4-3 and TRBJ2-5; D perhaps matches TRBD2 (5 bases). The V end was cut by 4 bases, the J end by 5 bases, with 14 bases between. CDR1 LGHNA and CDR2 YSLEER come from the germline V gene. There are 14 residues in the CDR3. The CDR3 nucleotides are TGCGCCAGCAGCCCTTCACTAGGTCGGGAGACCCAGTACTTC. It is translated as CASSPSLGRETQYF.

The rearrangement joins TRBV5-1 to TRBJ2-7; D is unclear. The ends were cut back, 4 bases at V and 4 bases at J, with 15 bases in the middle. The CDR3 consists of 14 residues. Germline loops: CDR1 SGHRS, CDR2 YFSETQ. DNA for the CDR3: TGCGCCAGCAGCCTGGATGGAGTAACTTACGAGCAGTACTTC. Protein product: CASSLDGVTYEQYF.

The chain links TRBV19 to TRBJ2-7; 7 nucleotides line up with TRBD1. The germline CDR1 and CDR2 sequences are LNHDA and SQIVND (reference sequence). The J segment lost 2 bases and the V segment lost 4 bases, leaving 11 bases of the junction unmatched. CDR3 length: 16 amino acids. In nucleotides, the CDR3 is TGTGCCAGTAGTAGGATCCGGGACAGCCAAACCTACGAGCAGTACTTC. Translation gives CASSRIRDSQTYEQYF.

J is TRBJ2-5 and V is TRBV19; 8 bases match TRBD1. The V gene end was trimmed by 3 bases and the J gene end by 4 bases; junction bases not matched to a gene: 10. Germline lookup yields CDR1 LNHDA and CDR2 SQIVND (reference sequence). The CDR3 has 16 amino acids. The CDR3 here is CASSIPAGQGRETQYF. The CDR3 DNA is TGTGCCAGTAGTATCCCTGCTGGACAGGGTCGAGAGACCCAGTACTTC.

In DNA, the CDR3 is TGTGCCAGCAGCCAAGTATTCAGGTGGACACACTACACCTTC. Protein: CASSQVFRWTHYTF. V usage is TRBV14 and J usage is TRBJ1-2; possible D gene TRBD1, 5 bases. The CDR3 sequence is 14 residues long. CDR1 is SGHDN, CDR2 FVKESK, per germline. Trimming took 1 base from V and 10 from J, leaving 16 bases between them. The full variable domain, rest sourced from reference TRBV14 and TRBJ1-2, is EAGVTQFPSHSVIEKGQTVTLRCDPISGHDNLYWYRRVMGKEIKFLLHFVKESKQDESGMPNNRFLAERTGGTYSTLKVQPAELEDSGVYFCASSQVFRWTHYTFGSGTRLTVV.

The chain has TRBV27 and TRBJ1-5; 8 nucleotides match TRBD1. Germline loops: CDR1 MNHEY, CDR2 SMNVEV (reference sequence). V trimming: 5 bases; J trimming: 0 bases; junction bases outside the gene matches: 9. The CDR3 is 17 amino acids. In DNA form, the CDR3 reads TGTGCCAGCAGTACTCCGGACAGGGTGTATAGCAATCAGCCCCAGCATTTT. Its protein product is CASSTPDRVYSNQPQHF.